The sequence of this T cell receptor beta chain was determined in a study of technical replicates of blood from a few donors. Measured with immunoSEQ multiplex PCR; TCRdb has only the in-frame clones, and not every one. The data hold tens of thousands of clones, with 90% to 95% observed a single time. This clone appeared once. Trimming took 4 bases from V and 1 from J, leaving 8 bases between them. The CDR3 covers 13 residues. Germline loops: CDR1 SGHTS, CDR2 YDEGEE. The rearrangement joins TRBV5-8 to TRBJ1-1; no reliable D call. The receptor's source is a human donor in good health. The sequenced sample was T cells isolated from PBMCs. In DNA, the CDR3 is TGTGCCAGCAGCCCTCTCGGGAACACTGAAGCTTTCTTT. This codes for CASSPLGNTEAFF.